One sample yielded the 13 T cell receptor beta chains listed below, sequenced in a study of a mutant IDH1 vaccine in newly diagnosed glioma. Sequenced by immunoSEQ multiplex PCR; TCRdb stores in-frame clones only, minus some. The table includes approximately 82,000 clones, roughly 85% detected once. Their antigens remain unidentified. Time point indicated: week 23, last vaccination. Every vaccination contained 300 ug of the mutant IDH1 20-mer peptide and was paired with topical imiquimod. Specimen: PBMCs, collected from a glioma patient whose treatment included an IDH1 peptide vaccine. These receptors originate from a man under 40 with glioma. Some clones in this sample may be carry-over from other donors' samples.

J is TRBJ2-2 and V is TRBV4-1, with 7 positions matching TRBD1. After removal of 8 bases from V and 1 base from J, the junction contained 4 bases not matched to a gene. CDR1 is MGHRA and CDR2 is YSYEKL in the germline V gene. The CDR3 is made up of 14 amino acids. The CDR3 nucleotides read TGCGCCAGCTCAGACAGGGTGAACACCGGGGAGCTGTTTTTT. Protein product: CASSDRVNTGELFF.

Here the CDR3 reads CAIRVGQGAYEQFF. Written as DNA, the CDR3 is TGTGCCATCAGAGTGGGACAGGGGGCTTATGAGCAGTTCTTC. This rearrangement joins TRBV10-3 to TRBJ2-1; 12 nucleotides align to TRBD1. Germline CDR1 and CDR2: ENHRY and SYGVKD. The CDR3 length is 14 residues. The V and J ends lost 6 bases and 8 bases, in that order; junction bases with no gene match: 5.

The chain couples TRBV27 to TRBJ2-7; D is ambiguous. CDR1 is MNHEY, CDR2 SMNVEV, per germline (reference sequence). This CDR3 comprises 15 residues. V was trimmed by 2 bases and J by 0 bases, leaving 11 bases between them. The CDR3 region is CASSLIGRNSYEQYF. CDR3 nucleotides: TGTGCCAGCAGTTTAATAGGCAGAAACTCCTACGAGCAGTACTTC.

CDR3 coding DNA: TGCGCCAGCAGCCTCGGACTAGCGGCTAATAAAGAGACCCAGTACTTC. Translated, it gives CASSLGLAANKETQYF. The chain uses TRBV5-1 and TRBJ2-5, with 10 nucleotides matching TRBD2. J lost 3 bases, V lost 4 bases, and 9 bases had no gene match. CDR3 length: 16 amino acids. The V gene's germline CDR1 is SGHRS and CDR2 YFSETQ.

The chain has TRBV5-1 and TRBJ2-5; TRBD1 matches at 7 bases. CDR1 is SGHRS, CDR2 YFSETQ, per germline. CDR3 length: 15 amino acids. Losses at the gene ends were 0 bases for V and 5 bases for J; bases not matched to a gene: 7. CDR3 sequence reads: CASSLALGGRETQYF. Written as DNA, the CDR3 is TGCGCCAGCAGCTTGGCCTTAGGGGGCAGGGAGACCCAGTACTTC.

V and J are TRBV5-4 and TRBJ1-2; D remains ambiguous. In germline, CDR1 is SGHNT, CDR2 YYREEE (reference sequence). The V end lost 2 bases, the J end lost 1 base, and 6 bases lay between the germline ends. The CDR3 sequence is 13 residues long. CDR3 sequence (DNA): TGTGCCAGCAGCTTTCGGGATAACTATGGCTACACCTTC. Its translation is CASSFRDNYGYTF.

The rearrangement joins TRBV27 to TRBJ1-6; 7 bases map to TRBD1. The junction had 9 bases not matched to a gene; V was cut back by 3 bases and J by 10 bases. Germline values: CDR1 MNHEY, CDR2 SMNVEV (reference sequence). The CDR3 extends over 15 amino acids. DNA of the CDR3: TGTGCCAGCAGTTTGAGACAGGGAATTACCTCACCCCTCCACTTT. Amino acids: CASSLRQGITSPLHF.

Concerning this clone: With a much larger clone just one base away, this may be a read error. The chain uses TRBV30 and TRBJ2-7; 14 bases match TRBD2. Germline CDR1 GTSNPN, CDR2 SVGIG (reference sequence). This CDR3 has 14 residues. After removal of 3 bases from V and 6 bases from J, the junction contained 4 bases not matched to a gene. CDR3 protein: CAWSGTSGSCEQYF. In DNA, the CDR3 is TGTGCCTGGAGCGGGACTAGCGGGAGCTGCGAGCAGTACTTC.

CDR3 in amino acids: CASSTTNWGRTDTQYF. CDR3 nucleotides: TGTGCCAGCAGCACCACCAATTGGGGTCGCACAGATACGCAGTATTTT. This rearrangement joins TRBV7-9 to TRBJ2-3, with unresolved D. Germline CDR1 is SEHNR and CDR2 is FQNEAQ (reference sequence). The V end was cut by 5 bases, the J end by 1 base, with 16 bases between. The CDR3 has 16 residues.

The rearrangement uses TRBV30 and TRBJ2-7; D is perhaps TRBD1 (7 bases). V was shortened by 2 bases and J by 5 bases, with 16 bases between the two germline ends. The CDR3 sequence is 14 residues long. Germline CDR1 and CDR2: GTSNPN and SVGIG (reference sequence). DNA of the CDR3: TGTGCCTGGAGTCCCCTCAGGGGGGTAAACGAGCAGTACTTC. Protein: CAWSPLRGVNEQYF.

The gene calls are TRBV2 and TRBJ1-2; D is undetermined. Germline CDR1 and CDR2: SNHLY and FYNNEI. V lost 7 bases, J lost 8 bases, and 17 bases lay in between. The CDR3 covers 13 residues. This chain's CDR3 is CASKAGAPSGYTF. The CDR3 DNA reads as TGTGCCAGCAAGGCAGGAGCCCCTAGCGGCTACACCTTC. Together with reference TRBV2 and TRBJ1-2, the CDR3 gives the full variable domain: EPEVTQTPSHQVTQMGQEVILRCVPISNHLYFYWYRQILGQKVEFLVSFYNNEISEKSEIFDDQFSVERPDGSNFTLKIRSTKLEDSAMYFCASKAGAPSGYTFGSGTRLTVV.

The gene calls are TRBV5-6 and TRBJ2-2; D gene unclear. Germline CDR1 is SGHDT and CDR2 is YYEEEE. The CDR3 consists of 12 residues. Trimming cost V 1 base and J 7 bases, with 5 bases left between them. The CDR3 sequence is CASSLYDGELFF. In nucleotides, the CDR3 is TGTGCCAGCAGCTTGTATGACGGGGAGCTGTTTTTT.

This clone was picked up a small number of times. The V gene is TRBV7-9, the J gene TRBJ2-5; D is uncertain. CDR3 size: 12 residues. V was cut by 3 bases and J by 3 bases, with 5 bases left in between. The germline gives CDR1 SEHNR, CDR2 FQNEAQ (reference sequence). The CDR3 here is CASSLLKETQYF. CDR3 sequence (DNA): TGTGCCAGCAGCTTGCTTAAAGAGACCCAGTACTTC.